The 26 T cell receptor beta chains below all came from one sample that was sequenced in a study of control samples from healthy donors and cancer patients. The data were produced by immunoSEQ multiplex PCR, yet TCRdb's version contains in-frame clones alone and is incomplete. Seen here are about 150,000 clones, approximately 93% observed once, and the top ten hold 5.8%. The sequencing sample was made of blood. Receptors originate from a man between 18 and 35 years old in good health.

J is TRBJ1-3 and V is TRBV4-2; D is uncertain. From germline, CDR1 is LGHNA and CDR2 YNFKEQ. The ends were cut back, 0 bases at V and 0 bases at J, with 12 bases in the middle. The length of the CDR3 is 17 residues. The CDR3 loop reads CASSQDLRSDSGNTIYF. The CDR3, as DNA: TGTGCCAGCAGCCAAGATCTCCGGTCAGACTCTGGAAACACCATATATTTT.

DNA for the CDR3: TGTGCCAGCAGTTCCCCCCCGGGGGGTACGCAGTATTTT. It codes for CASSSPPGGTQYF. This chain uses TRBV7-2 with TRBJ2-3; 7 bases are shared with TRBD2. The CDR3 is made up of 13 amino acids. Per germline, CDR1 SGHTA and CDR2 FQGNSA. With V trimmed by 6 bases and J by 8 bases, 8 bases remained unmatched.

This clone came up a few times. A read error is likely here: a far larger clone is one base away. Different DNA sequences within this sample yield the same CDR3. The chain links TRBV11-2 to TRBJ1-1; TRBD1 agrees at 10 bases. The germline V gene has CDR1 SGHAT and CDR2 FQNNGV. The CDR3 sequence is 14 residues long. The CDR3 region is CASSLGGTGDEAFF. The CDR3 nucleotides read TGCGCCAGCAGCTTAGGGGGGACAGGGGATGAAGCTTTCTTT.

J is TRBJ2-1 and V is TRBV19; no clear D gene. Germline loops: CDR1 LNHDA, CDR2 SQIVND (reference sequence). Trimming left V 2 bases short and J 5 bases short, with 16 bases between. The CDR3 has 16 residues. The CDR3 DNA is TGTGCCAGTAGTATAAGTTTTGCCCCGGCTAACAATGAGCAGTTCTTC. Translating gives CASSISFAPANNEQFF.

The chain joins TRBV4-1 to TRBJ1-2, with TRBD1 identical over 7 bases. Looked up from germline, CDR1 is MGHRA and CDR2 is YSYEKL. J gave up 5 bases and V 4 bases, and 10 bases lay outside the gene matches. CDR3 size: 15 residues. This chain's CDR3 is CASSPEGAARYGYTF. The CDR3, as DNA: TGCGCCAGCAGCCCCGAGGGGGCAGCCAGGTATGGCTACACCTTC.

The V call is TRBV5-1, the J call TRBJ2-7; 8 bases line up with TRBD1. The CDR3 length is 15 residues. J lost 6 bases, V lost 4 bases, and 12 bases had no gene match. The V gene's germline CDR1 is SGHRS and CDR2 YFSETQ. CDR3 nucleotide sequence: TGCGCCAGCAGCGTAATAGACAGGGGCATAGGCGAGCAGTACTTC. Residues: CASSVIDRGIGEQYF.

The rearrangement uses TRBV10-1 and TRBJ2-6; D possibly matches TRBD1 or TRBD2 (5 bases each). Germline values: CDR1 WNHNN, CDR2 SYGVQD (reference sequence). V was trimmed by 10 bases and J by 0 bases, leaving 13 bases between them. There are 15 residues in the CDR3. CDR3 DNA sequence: TGCGCCATCAGGGACGCCTACTCTGGGGCCAACGTCCTGACTTTC. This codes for CAIRDAYSGANVLTF.

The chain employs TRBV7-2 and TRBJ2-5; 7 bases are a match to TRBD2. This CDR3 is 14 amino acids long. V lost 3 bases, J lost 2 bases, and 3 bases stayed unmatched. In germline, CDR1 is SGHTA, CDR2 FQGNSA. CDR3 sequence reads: CASSFGTTQETQYF. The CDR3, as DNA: TGTGCCAGCAGCTTCGGGACTACACAAGAGACCCAGTACTTC.

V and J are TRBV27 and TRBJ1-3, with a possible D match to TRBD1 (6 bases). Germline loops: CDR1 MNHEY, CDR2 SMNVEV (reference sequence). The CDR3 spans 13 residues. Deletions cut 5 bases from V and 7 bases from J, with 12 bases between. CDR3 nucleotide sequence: TGTGCCAGCAGTACCTCGAGGGGGAACACCATATATTTT. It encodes CASSTSRGNTIYF.

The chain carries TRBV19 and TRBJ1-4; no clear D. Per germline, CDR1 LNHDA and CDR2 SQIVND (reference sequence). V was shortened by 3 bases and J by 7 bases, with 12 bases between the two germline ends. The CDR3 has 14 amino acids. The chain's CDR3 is CASSMVVVGEKLFF. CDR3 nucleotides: TGTGCCAGTAGTATGGTGGTGGTGGGTGAAAAACTGTTTTTT.

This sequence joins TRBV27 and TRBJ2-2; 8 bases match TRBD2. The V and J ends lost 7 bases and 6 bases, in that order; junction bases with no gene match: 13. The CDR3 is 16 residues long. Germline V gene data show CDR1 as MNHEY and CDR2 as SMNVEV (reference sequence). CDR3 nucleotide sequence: TGTGCCAGCACCGGGGGGGGACTAGGTGGGGCCGGGGAGCTGTTTTTT. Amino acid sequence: CASTGGGLGGAGELFF.

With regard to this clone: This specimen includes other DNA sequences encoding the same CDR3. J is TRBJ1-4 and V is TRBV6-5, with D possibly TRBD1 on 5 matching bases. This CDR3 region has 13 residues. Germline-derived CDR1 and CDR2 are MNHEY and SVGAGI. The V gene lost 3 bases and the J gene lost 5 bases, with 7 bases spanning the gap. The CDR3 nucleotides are TGTGCCAGCAGTTATGGGGGGAATGAAAAACTGTTTTTT. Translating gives CASSYGGNEKLFF.

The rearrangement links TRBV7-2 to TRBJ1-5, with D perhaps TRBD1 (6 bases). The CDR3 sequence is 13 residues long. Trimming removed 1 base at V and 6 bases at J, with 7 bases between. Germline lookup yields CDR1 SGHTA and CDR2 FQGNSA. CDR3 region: CASSLGTVQPQHF. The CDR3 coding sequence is TGTGCCAGCAGCTTAGGGACAGTTCAGCCCCAGCATTTT.

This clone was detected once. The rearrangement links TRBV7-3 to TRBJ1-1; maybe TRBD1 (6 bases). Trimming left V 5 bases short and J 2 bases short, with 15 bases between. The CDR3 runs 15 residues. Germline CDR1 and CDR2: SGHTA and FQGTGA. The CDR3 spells CASSPMGGQNTEAFF. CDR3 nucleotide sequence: TGTGCCAGCAGCCCAATGGGGGGGCAAAACACTGAAGCTTTCTTT. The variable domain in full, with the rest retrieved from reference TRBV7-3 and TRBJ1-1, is GAGVSQTPSNKVTEKGKYVELRCDPISGHTALYWYRQSLGQGPEFLIYFQGTGAADDSGLPNDRFFAVRPEGSVSTLKIQRTERGDSAVYLCASSPMGGQNTEAFFGQGTRLTVV.

In nucleotides, the CDR3 is TGTGCCAGCAGTGAAACCGGGGAGCTGTTTTTT. Its translation: CASSETGELFF. The V and J genes are TRBV2 and TRBJ2-2; D gene uncertain. Trimming cost V 2 bases and J 5 bases, with 0 bases left between them. The CDR3 covers 11 residues. Germline CDR1 is SNHLY and CDR2 is FYNNEI.

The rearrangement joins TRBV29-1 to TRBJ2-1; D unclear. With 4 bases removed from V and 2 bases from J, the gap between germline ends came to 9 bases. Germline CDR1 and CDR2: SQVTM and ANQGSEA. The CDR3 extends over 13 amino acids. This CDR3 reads CSVGEGTYNEQFF. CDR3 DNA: TGCAGCGTTGGGGAAGGGACCTACAATGAGCAGTTCTTC.

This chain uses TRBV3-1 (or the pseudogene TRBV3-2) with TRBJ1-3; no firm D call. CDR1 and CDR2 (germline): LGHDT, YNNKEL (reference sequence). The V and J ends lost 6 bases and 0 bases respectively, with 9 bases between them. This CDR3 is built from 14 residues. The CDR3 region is CASRGQHSGNTIYF. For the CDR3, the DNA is TGTGCCAGCAGGGGTCAACACTCTGGAAACACCATATATTTT.

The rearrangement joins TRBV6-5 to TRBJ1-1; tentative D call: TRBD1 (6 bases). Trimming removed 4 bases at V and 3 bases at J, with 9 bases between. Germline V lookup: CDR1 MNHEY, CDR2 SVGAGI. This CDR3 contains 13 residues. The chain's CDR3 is CASSSGVDTEAFF. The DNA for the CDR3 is TGTGCCAGCAGTTCAGGGGTCGACACTGAAGCTTTCTTT.

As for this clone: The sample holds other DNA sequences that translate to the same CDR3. DNA of the CDR3: TGTGCCTGGAGCAACAGGGGCGACTATGGCTACACCTTC. Its protein is CAWSNRGDYGYTF. The chain recombines TRBV30 with TRBJ1-2; 7 bases agree with TRBD1. V gave up 3 bases and J gave up 3 bases; unmatched junction bases: 4. This CDR3 is built from 13 residues. CDR1 is GTSNPN, CDR2 SVGIG, per germline (reference sequence).

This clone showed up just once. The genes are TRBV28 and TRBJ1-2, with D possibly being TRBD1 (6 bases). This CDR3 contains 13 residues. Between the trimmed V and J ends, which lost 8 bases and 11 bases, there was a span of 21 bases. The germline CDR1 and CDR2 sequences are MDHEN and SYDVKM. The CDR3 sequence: CASSRGDTRGYTF. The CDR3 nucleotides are TGTGCCAGCTCCAGGGGCGACACTCGGGGATACACCTTC.

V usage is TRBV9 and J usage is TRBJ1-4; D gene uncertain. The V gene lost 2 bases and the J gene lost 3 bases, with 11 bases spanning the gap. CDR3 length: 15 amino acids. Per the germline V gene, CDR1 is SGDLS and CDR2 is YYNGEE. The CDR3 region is CASSVHSSPNEKLFF. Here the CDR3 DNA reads TGTGCCAGCAGCGTCCACAGCTCCCCTAATGAAAAACTGTTTTTT. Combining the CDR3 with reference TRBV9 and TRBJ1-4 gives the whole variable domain DSGVTQTPKHLITATGQRVTLRCSPRSGDLSVYWYQQSLDQGLQFLIQYYNGEERAKGNILERFSAQQFPDLHSELNLSSLELGDSALYFCASSVHSSPNEKLFFGSGTQLSVL.

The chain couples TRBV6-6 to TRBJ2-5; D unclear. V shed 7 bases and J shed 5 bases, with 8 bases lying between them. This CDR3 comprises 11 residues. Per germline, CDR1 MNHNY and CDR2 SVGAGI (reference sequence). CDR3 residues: CASTTQETQYF. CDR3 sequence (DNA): TGTGCCAGCACCACACAGGAGACCCAGTACTTC.

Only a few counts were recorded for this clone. The CDR3 is CASSQNQPQHF. The CDR3 DNA sequence: TGTGCCAGCAGCCAAAATCAGCCCCAGCATTTT. This sequence joins TRBV6-6 and TRBJ1-5; D uncertain. The germline gives CDR1 MNHNY, CDR2 SVGAGI (reference sequence). There are 11 residues in the CDR3. Trimming took 6 bases from V and 4 from J, leaving 4 bases between them.

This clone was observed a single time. CDR3 nucleotides: TGTGCCATCAGTGAGCCCAGGGATCAGTCGACGGAATACCGAAAAGAGACCCAGTACTTC. This codes for CAISEPRDQSTEYRKETQYF. V is TRBV10-3 and J is TRBJ2-5, with D maybe TRBD1 (5 bases). Germline-derived CDR1 and CDR2 are ENHRY and SYGVKD. Trimming took off 2 bases at V and 3 bases at J, with 28 bases between the two ends. There are 20 residues in the CDR3.

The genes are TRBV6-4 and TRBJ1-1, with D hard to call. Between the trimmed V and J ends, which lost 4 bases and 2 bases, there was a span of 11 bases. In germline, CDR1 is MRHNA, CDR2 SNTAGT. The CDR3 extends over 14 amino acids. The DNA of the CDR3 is TGTGCCAGCAGTGCTTCCGGGATTAACACTGAAGCTTTCTTT. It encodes CASSASGINTEAFF.

In DNA form, the CDR3 reads TGTGCCAGCAGCGTATACGCGGGAGAAGAGGGTGAGCAGTTCTTC. Amino acid sequence: CASSVYAGEEGEQFF. This chain links TRBV9 with TRBJ2-1; 7 nucleotides match TRBD2. Trimming took 1 base from V and 9 from J; bases not matched to a gene: 10. This CDR3 spans 15 amino acids. Germline V gene data show CDR1 as SGDLS and CDR2 as YYNGEE.